The TCR beta chain described here comes from a study of blood T cell repertoires in COVID-19. Germline V gene sequence: CDR1 SNHLY, CDR2 FYNNEI. V was clipped by 6 bases and J by 0 bases, with 11 bases between them. CDR3 length: 14 residues. Sequencing was performed with immunoSEQ multiplex PCR; in TCRdb, only in-frame clones are kept and a portion is missing. The table lists more than 150,000 clones, about 85% of them singletons. The TCR originated in a man in his 70s with active or convalescent COVID-19. Sample: peripheral blood. The V gene is TRBV2, the J gene TRBJ1-1; D perhaps matches TRBD1 (5 bases). The CDR3 region is CASSRQPVNTEAFF. The CDR3 DNA reads as TGTGCCAGCAGCCGACAGCCGGTGAACACTGAAGCTTTCTTT.